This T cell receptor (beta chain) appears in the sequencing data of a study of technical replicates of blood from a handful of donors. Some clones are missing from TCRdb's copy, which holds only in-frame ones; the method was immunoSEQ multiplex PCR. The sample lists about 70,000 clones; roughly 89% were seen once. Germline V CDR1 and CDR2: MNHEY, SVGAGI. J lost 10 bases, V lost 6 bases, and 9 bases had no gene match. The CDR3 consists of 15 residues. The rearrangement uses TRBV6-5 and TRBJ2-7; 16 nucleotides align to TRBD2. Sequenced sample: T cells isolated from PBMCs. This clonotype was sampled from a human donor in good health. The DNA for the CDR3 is TGTGCCAGCAGACCGGGGACTAGCGGGAGGGCCGGACAGTACTTC. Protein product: CASRPGTSGRAGQYF.